These 31 T cell receptor beta chains came from one sample sequenced in a study of glioma-infiltrating T cells after dendritic cell vaccination. The time point was: after dendritic cell vaccination, including at tumor progression/relapse. Clones were sequenced by immunoSEQ multiplex PCR, and TCRdb holds only the in-frame ones, with some missing. Altogether around 60,000 clones are present, around nine tenths being singletons, with the ten largest covering 11%. Sample: blood, taken after dendritic cell vaccination. These receptors were obtained from a human donor with glioblastoma.

This clone was found a few times. V gene TRBV7-2 combines with J gene TRBJ1-5; D is ambiguous. Germline V gene data show CDR1 as SGHTA and CDR2 as FQGNSA. The CDR3 is 13 residues long. Trimming pared 3 bases from V and 5 bases from J, leaving 8 bases between. The CDR3 DNA reads TGTGCCAGCAGCTTTGAGGCGGATCAGCCCCAGCATTTT. Amino acid sequence: CASSFEADQPQHF.

The chain employs TRBV27 and TRBJ1-1; D is undetermined. Deletions cut 6 bases from V and 3 bases from J, with 11 bases between. Germline CDR1 reads MNHEY; CDR2 reads SMNVEV (reference sequence). This CDR3 has 13 residues. DNA of the CDR3: TGTGCCAGCAGGAATACTAGGGACACTGAAGCTTTCTTT. Its protein is CASRNTRDTEAFF.

The V call is TRBV19, the J call TRBJ1-5, with D perhaps matching TRBD1 (6 bases). Germline V gives CDR1 LNHDA, CDR2 SQIVND (reference sequence). V shed 4 bases and J shed 7 bases, with 11 bases lying between them. This CDR3 spans 13 amino acids. In DNA, the CDR3 is TGTGCCAGTAGTAATATCAGGGGCCAGCCCCAGCATTTT. Its translation: CASSNIRGQPQHF.

The rearrangement links TRBV9 to TRBJ1-2, with a tentative D call TRBD1 (5 bases). This CDR3 region has 15 residues. CDR1 and CDR2 (germline): SGDLS, YYNGEE. V lost 3 bases to trimming and J lost 4 bases, with 16 bases between them. DNA of the CDR3: TGTGCCAGCAGCGAGGGGATGGGTCGAGGCTATGGCTACACCTTC. Translated, it gives CASSEGMGRGYGYTF.

J is TRBJ2-7 and V is TRBV19, with TRBD1 as a possible D gene (5 bases). This CDR3 region has 12 residues. The V and J ends lost 10 bases and 5 bases respectively, with 15 bases between them. CDR1 and CDR2 from the germline V gene are LNHDA and SQIVND (reference sequence). Here the CDR3 DNA reads TGTGCCATTCCACTCAGGGTCCACGAGCAGTACTTC. Its protein is CAIPLRVHEQYF.

The rearrangement uses TRBV7-2 and TRBJ1-4; TRBD1 is a possible D gene (5 bases). V was trimmed by 4 bases and J by 6 bases, leaving 12 bases between them. This CDR3 is 14 amino acids long. Germline V gives CDR1 SGHTA, CDR2 FQGNSA. The CDR3 DNA is TGTGCCAGCAGCTCGGGGAGGGGTGATGAAAAACTGTTTTTT. Translated, it gives CASSSGRGDEKLFF.

This clone was counted a few times. J is TRBJ2-2 and V is TRBV30; a possible D gene is TRBD2 (6 bases). V was pared by 4 bases and J by 1 base, with 16 bases between. The CDR3 contains 16 residues. The germline V gene encodes CDR1 GTSNPN and CDR2 SVGIG (reference sequence). CDR3 DNA sequence: TGTGCCTGGAAGCGGGCTAGGCGGGTGAACACCGGGGAGCTGTTTTTT. Encoded protein: CAWKRARRVNTGELFF.

The chain recombines TRBV7-2 with TRBJ1-1; D is possibly TRBD1 (5 bases). The CDR3 runs to 15 residues. The germline CDR1 and CDR2 sequences are SGHTA and FQGNSA. V gave up 6 bases and J gave up 5 bases, with 19 bases separating them. This chain's CDR3 is CASRVVVEGRTEAFF. CDR3 nucleotide sequence: TGTGCCAGCAGGGTGGTGGTGGAGGGGAGGACTGAAGCTTTCTTT.

The chain recombines TRBV30 with TRBJ2-5; 10 nucleotides align to TRBD1. CDR1 is GTSNPN, CDR2 SVGIG, per germline (reference sequence). The CDR3 is 14 amino acids. The trim removed 5 bases at V and 4 bases at J, leaving 7 bases unmatched. The chain's CDR3 is CAWAHGQGGETQYF. CDR3 bases: TGTGCCTGGGCGCACGGACAGGGGGGAGAGACCCAGTACTTC.

The rearrangement joins TRBV10-3 to TRBJ2-7; 9 bases align to TRBD1. V shed 2 bases and J 3 bases; nucleotides not matched to a gene: 8. Germline V gives CDR1 ENHRY, CDR2 SYGVKD. CDR3 length: 16 residues. CDR3 region: CAISEPGQGTRYEQYF. In DNA, the CDR3 is TGTGCCATCAGTGAGCCGGGACAGGGAACGCGCTACGAGCAGTACTTC.

This chain uses TRBV9 with TRBJ2-7, with TRBD1 matching over 7 bases. Germline CDR1 SGDLS, CDR2 YYNGEE. J lost 0 bases, V lost 0 bases, and 0 bases had no gene match. This CDR3 has 14 residues. The CDR3 loop reads CASSVGDSSYEQYF. CDR3 in DNA: TGTGCCAGCAGCGTAGGGGACAGCTCCTACGAGCAGTACTTC.

This clone was detected a few times. The V call is TRBV19, the J call TRBJ1-2; D unresolved. This CDR3 is built from 13 residues. The germline V gene encodes CDR1 LNHDA and CDR2 SQIVND (reference sequence). The V end was cut by 2 bases, the J end by 2 bases, with 6 bases between. In DNA, the CDR3 is TGTGCCAGTAGTATATCGGGGAACTATGGCTACACCTTC. Amino acid sequence: CASSISGNYGYTF. The full variable domain, its missing parts supplied by reference TRBV19 and TRBJ1-2, is DGGITQSPKYLFRKEGQNVTLSCEQNLNHDAMYWYRQDPGQGLRLIYYSQIVNDFQKGDIAEGYSVSREKKESFPLTVTSAQKNPTAFYLCASSISGNYGYTFGSGTRLTVV.

The chain combines TRBV5-1 with TRBJ2-3, with 9 bases that match TRBD1. V shed 4 bases and J 1 base; nucleotides not matched to a gene: 10. The CDR3 covers 17 residues. Germline V gene sequence: CDR1 SGHRS, CDR2 YFSETQ. The CDR3 loop reads CASSQAQRTGGTDTQYF. The CDR3, as DNA: TGCGCCAGCAGCCAGGCCCAGCGGACAGGGGGCACAGATACGCAGTATTTT.

V gene TRBV2 combines with J gene TRBJ1-1, with a weak D call TRBD1 (5 bases). The CDR3 totals 12 residues. Trimming stripped 7 bases from V and 5 bases from J, with 11 bases between. The germline CDR1 and CDR2 sequences are SNHLY and FYNNEI. The CDR3 spells CASTDQGTEAFF. The CDR3 DNA reads TGTGCCAGCACAGACCAGGGAACTGAAGCTTTCTTT.

The rearrangement links TRBV21-1 to TRBJ1-6; the table gives TRBD1 as D, unverified against the DNA. TRBV21-1 is assigned pseudogene status. This CDR3 is built from 16 residues. Here the CDR3 DNA reads TGTGCCAGCAGCCAAAGGACAGGCAGAACTAATTCACCCCTCCACTTT. Translating gives CASSQRTGRTNSPLHF.

This clone was found a few times. The gene calls are TRBV7-3 and TRBJ1-2, with TRBD1 identical over 8 bases. There are 13 residues in the CDR3. Germline V gene data show CDR1 as SGHTA and CDR2 as FQGTGA. J gave up 6 bases and V 4 bases, and 4 bases lay outside the gene matches. The CDR3 sequence is CASSYLRGHGYTF. CDR3 bases: TGTGCCAGCAGCTACCTCAGGGGGCATGGCTACACCTTC.

About this clone: Other DNA sequences in this specimen translate into the identical CDR3. The chain uses TRBV5-4 and TRBJ1-1, with 7 bases matching TRBD1. After removal of 0 bases from V and 11 bases from J, the junction contained 13 bases not matched to a gene. The CDR3 is made up of 15 amino acids. Germline V gene sequence: CDR1 SGHNT, CDR2 YYREEE (reference sequence). CDR3 loop: CASSLGTTGTPRAFF. CDR3 DNA: TGTGCCAGCAGCTTGGGGACGACAGGGACCCCGCGTGCTTTCTTT.

This clone was counted only a few times. The chain uses TRBV5-5 and TRBJ2-2; D may be TRBD1 (6 bases). V shed 4 bases and J shed 1 base, with 14 bases lying between them. CDR1 and CDR2 (germline): SGHKS, YYEKEE (reference sequence). The CDR3 runs to 16 residues. The CDR3, as DNA: TGTGCCAGCAGCACATCAGGGGATAAGAACACCGGGGAGCTGTTTTTT. This sequence encodes CASSTSGDKNTGELFF. The full variable domain, rest sourced from reference TRBV5-5 and TRBJ2-2, is DAGVTQSPTHLIKTRGQQVTLRCSPISGHKSVSWYQQVLGQGPQFIFQYYEKEERGRGNFPDRFSARQFPNYSSELNVNALLLGDSALYLCASSTSGDKNTGELFFGEGSRLTVL.

V gene TRBV7-2 combines with J gene TRBJ1-2, with 8 bases that match TRBD1. The CDR3 loop spans 14 amino acids. V lost 4 bases to trimming and J lost 7 bases; unmatched junction nucleotides: 8. Germline V gene sequence: CDR1 SGHTA, CDR2 FQGNSA. CDR3 nucleotides: TGTGCCAGCAGCTCGGACAGGGTACAGCGTGGCTACACCTTC. It yields the protein CASSSDRVQRGYTF.

CDR3 amino acids: CASSPPGQGVNTIYF. CDR3 sequence (DNA): TGTGCCAGCAGTCCTCCGGGACAGGGGGTAAACACCATATATTTT. V and J are TRBV28 and TRBJ1-3; 11 nucleotides agree with TRBD1. The length of the CDR3 is 15 residues. V was clipped by 5 bases and J by 6 bases; unmatched bases: 6. The germline V gene encodes CDR1 MDHEN and CDR2 SYDVKM.

The J gene is TRBJ1-6, the V gene TRBV4-2, with D perhaps matching TRBD1 (5 bases). The CDR3 is 15 residues long. V dropped 1 base and J dropped 8 bases, with 12 bases sitting between them. Looked up from germline, CDR1 is LGHNA and CDR2 is YNFKEQ. CDR3 amino acids: CASSQGLGRDSPLHF. The CDR3 bases are TGTGCCAGCAGCCAAGGCCTGGGCAGGGATTCACCCCTCCACTTT.

This clone appeared once. This chain links TRBV11-3 with TRBJ2-2, with TRBD2 identical over 14 bases. There are 17 residues in the CDR3. The germline V gene encodes CDR1 SGHNT and CDR2 YENEEA. The J segment lost 7 bases and the V segment lost 5 bases, leaving 9 bases of the junction unmatched. The DNA for the CDR3 is TGTGCCAGCAGCCAGGGGACTAGCGGGAGATATGACGGGGAGCTGTTTTTT. It encodes CASSQGTSGRYDGELFF.

This chain joins TRBV5-1 and TRBJ1-2, with D tentatively TRBD1 (5 bases). Per germline, CDR1 SGHRS and CDR2 YFSETQ. This CDR3 has 15 amino acids. Deletions cut 0 bases from V and 3 bases from J, with 12 bases between. The CDR3 coding sequence is TGCGCCAGCAGCTTGGGTCAGGGCTTCGACTATGGCTACACCTTC. This gives the protein CASSLGQGFDYGYTF.

V and J are TRBV10-2 and TRBJ1-1; D not certain. This CDR3 comprises 15 residues. Deletions cut 6 bases from V and 4 bases from J, with 18 bases between. Germline-derived CDR1 and CDR2 are WSHSY and SAAADI. This CDR3 is CASSTPAPRGTEAFF. Here the CDR3 DNA reads TGCGCCAGCAGCACCCCGGCACCACGGGGCACTGAAGCTTTCTTT.

The chain joins TRBV19 to TRBJ2-7, with 8 bases matching TRBD1. CDR3 length equals 15 residues. CDR1 is LNHDA and CDR2 is SQIVND in the germline V gene (reference sequence). Trimming took 4 bases from V and 0 from J; bases not matched to a gene: 5. CDR3: CASSKGQDSSYEQYF. The CDR3 nucleotides read TGTGCCAGTAGTAAGGGACAGGATAGCTCCTACGAGCAGTACTTC.

CDR3 nucleotide sequence: TGCGCCAGCAGCTTGGCCCCCCAGGGCCCCAATCAGCCCCAGCATTTT. It translates to CASSLAPQGPNQPQHF. The rearrangement links TRBV5-1 to TRBJ1-5, with D perhaps matching TRBD1 (5 bases). This CDR3 has 16 amino acids. V shed 0 bases and J shed 3 bases, with 13 bases lying between them. Germline CDR1 reads SGHRS; CDR2 reads YFSETQ. Together with reference TRBV5-1 and TRBJ1-5, the CDR3 gives the full variable domain: KAGVTQTPRYLIKTRGQQVTLSCSPISGHRSVSWYQQTPGQGLQFLFEYFSETQRNKGNFPGRFSGRQFSNSRSEMNVSTLELGDSALYLCASSLAPQGPNQPQHFGDGTRLSIL.

The chain couples TRBV18 to TRBJ2-3; D is possibly TRBD1 (5 bases). The CDR3 has 16 amino acids. V was shortened by 6 bases and J by 5 bases, with 21 bases between the two germline ends. CDR1 and CDR2 from the germline V gene are KGHSH and LQKENI. CDR3 in amino acids: CASSRSERPRGDTQYF. The DNA for the CDR3 is TGTGCCAGCTCTCGTTCGGAACGCCCAAGGGGAGATACGCAGTATTTT.

V and J are TRBV4-2 and TRBJ2-1, with TRBD2 matching 7 bases. Trimming took 1 base from V and 4 from J; bases not matched to a gene: 10. Germline CDR1 reads LGHNA; CDR2 reads YNFKEQ. This CDR3 contains 17 residues. CDR3 sequence (DNA): TGTGCCAGCAGCCAAGTCGGGCGGGAGAGGACGTACAATGAGCAGTTCTTC. This codes for CASSQVGRERTYNEQFF.

The count of this clone is one. The V gene is TRBV7-9, the J gene TRBJ2-5; 7 nucleotides line up with TRBD1. The germline gives CDR1 SEHNR, CDR2 FQNEAQ (reference sequence). J lost 8 bases, V lost 5 bases, and 11 bases had no gene match. The CDR3 has 14 residues. The CDR3 DNA follows: TGTGCCAGCAGCAGGACAGGAGACGTGGGTACCCAGTACTTC. This encodes CASSRTGDVGTQYF.

This clone was seen a handful of times. This chain connects TRBV2 to TRBJ2-7, with a tentative D call TRBD1 (6 bases). There are 13 residues in the CDR3. Germline CDR1 is SNHLY and CDR2 is FYNNEI. V shed 8 bases and J shed 6 bases, with 17 bases lying between them. CDR3 in DNA: TGTGCCAGCCTCTACTACCAGGGGTCCGAGCAGTACTTC. The encoded protein is CASLYYQGSEQYF.

The chain has TRBV7-6 and TRBJ1-5; 10 bases align to TRBD1. The CDR3 spans 17 residues. Germline V gene sequence: CDR1 SGHVS, CDR2 FNYEAQ. Germline trimming cut 4 bases from V and 7 bases from J; bases unmatched to any gene: 13. The CDR3: CASSSLGGQGNGQPQHF. DNA for the CDR3: TGTGCCAGCAGCTCCCTGGGGGGACAGGGGAATGGACAGCCCCAGCATTTT.